The 29 T cell receptor beta chains listed next were all sequenced from one sample in a study of response to subunit inactivated influenza vaccine. TCRdb reprocessed the RT-PCR reads with MiXCR, giving one entry per CDR3 protein. The repertoire holds hundreds of thousands of distinct CDR3 sequences, with about a fifth as singletons. Sample: PBMCs from blood, taken approximately 22 months after vaccination. The receptors here all came from a man in his fifties or sixties who received an inactivated influenza vaccine.

The chain has TRBV20-1 and TRBJ2-1; 11 nucleotides align to TRBD2. The CDR3 has 14 amino acids. Looked up from germline, CDR1 is DFQATT and CDR2 is SNEGSKA (reference sequence). Trimming removed 1 base from V and 9 bases from J; junction bases left unmatched: 5. The CDR3 spells CSARVSSGRSEQFF. CDR3 nucleotide sequence: TGCAGTGCTAGAGTGTCTAGCGGGAGGAGTGAGCAGTTCTTC.

The rearrangement uses TRBV12-3 or TRBV12-4 and TRBJ2-5; the D gene is possibly TRBD1 (5 bases). The CDR3 runs to 14 residues. With 5 bases removed from V and 4 bases from J, the gap between germline ends came to 14 bases. CDR3: CASSRLGAGETQYF. The CDR3 bases are TGTGCCAGCAGTAGGTTAGGGGCAGGAGAGACCCAGTACTTC.

The chain links TRBV7-9 to TRBJ1-1; D not resolved. The germline gives CDR1 SEHNR, CDR2 FQNEAQ (reference sequence). The V end was cut by 5 bases, the J end by 2 bases, with 18 bases between. This CDR3 comprises 16 residues. The CDR3 nucleotides are TGTGCCAGCAGCCACCCACTCGACGGACCAAACACTGAAGCTTTCTTT. It yields the protein CASSHPLDGPNTEAFF.

CDR3 region: CASSYSSGRALSRELFF. DNA of the CDR3: TGTGCCAGCAGTTACTCTAGCGGGAGGGCCCTTAGCCGGGAGCTGTTTTTT. The rearrangement uses TRBV6-2 or TRBV6-3 and TRBJ2-2, with 11 bases matching TRBD2. With 0 bases clipped from V and 9 bases from J, the junction kept 9 bases outside the gene matches. The CDR3 has 17 residues. Germline V gives CDR1 MNHEY, CDR2 SVGEGT.

This clonotype was seen a few times. The CDR3 region is CSVAGLSKMSAFF. In DNA form, the CDR3 reads TGCAGCGTCGCGGGGCTCTCGAAGATGTCTGCTTTCTTT. The chain joins TRBV29-1 to TRBJ1-1, with D possibly TRBD1 on 5 matching bases. The CDR3 covers 13 residues. From germline, CDR1 is SQVTM and CDR2 ANQGSEA. Trimming stripped 6 bases from V and 11 bases from J, with 22 bases between.

This clonotype was counted at least ten times. V is TRBV5-1 and J is TRBJ2-5, with D tentatively TRBD1 (6 bases). V was pared by 2 bases and J by 4 bases, with 12 bases between. This CDR3 region has 14 residues. Germline loops: CDR1 SGHRS, CDR2 YFSETQ. Here the CDR3 reads CASSFEVRGETQYF. CDR3 nucleotide sequence: TGCGCCAGCAGCTTTGAGGTCAGGGGAGAGACCCAGTACTTC.

This clonotype showed up just a few times. This chain joins TRBV7-9 and TRBJ2-7; D ambiguous. Germline V gene lookup returns CDR1 SEHNR and CDR2 FQNEAQ (reference sequence). The V end was cut by 3 bases, the J end by 5 bases, with 14 bases between. The CDR3 contains 14 residues. This chain's CDR3 is CASSFPGASNEQYF. Here the CDR3 DNA reads TGTGCCAGCAGCTTTCCTGGAGCGTCCAACGAGCAGTACTTC.

The chain is built from TRBV28 and TRBJ2-7; 9 bases align to TRBD1. Germline V lookup: CDR1 MDHEN, CDR2 SYDVKM. The CDR3 spans 15 residues. The V and J ends lost 2 bases and 3 bases, in that order; junction bases with no gene match: 5. CDR3 coding DNA: TGTGCCAGCAGTTTAGGGGGGACAGGGTTCTACGAGCAGTACTTC. Translated: CASSLGGTGFYEQYF.

J is TRBJ2-1 and V is TRBV20-1; D might be TRBD1 (6 bases). Germline V gives CDR1 DFQATT, CDR2 SNEGSKA (reference sequence). This CDR3 is 12 amino acids long. V was pared by 3 bases and J by 6 bases, with 9 bases between. The CDR3 protein is CSASRGPNEQFF. CDR3 coding DNA: TGCAGTGCTAGCAGGGGTCCCAATGAGCAGTTCTTC.

This clonotype has only a few counts. This chain uses TRBV7-9 with TRBJ2-7; 11 bases align to TRBD2. Germline-derived CDR1 and CDR2 are SEHNR and FQNEAQ (reference sequence). V gave up 1 base and J gave up 9 bases; unmatched junction bases: 8. This CDR3 has 15 amino acids. CDR3 protein: CASSLGTSGSSGQYF. The CDR3 DNA is TGTGCCAGCAGCTTAGGTACTAGCGGGAGTAGCGGGCAGTACTTC.

In the case of this clonotype: At one boundary the junction diverges from the germline segment, which might be a read error. The J gene is TRBJ1-1, the V gene TRBV12-3 or TRBV12-4; 7 nucleotides line up with TRBD1. There are 16 residues in the CDR3. CDR3 DNA sequence: TGTGCCAGCAGTTCGGCCAGGGGGGGAGTTGGCACTGAATCTTTCTTT. Protein sequence: CASSSARGGVGTESFF.

V and J are TRBV4-2 and TRBJ2-1; the match to TRBD1 covers 9 bases. The ends lost 4 bases at V and 4 bases at J; junction bases unmatched: 5. This CDR3 is 15 amino acids long. CDR1 is LGHNA, CDR2 YNFKEQ, per germline. Here the CDR3 reads CASSRDRAPYNEQFF. In DNA form, the CDR3 reads TGTGCCAGCAGCCGGGACAGGGCCCCGTACAATGAGCAGTTCTTC.

This clonotype was counted only a few times. The V gene is TRBV6-5, the J gene TRBJ1-2; tentatively, D is TRBD1 (5 bases). The CDR3 covers 18 residues. Trimming took 2 bases from V and 2 from J, leaving 21 bases between them. The V gene's germline CDR1 is MNHEY and CDR2 SVGAGI. In DNA, the CDR3 is TGTGCCAGCAGTTACACGATCGGGGGGTTAGGGGCAAACTATGGCTACACCTTC. Translated, it gives CASSYTIGGLGANYGYTF.

The chain is built from TRBV5-6 and TRBJ2-2; TRBD1 aligns across 9 bases. V shed 2 bases and J 2 bases; nucleotides not matched to a gene: 4. There are 16 residues in the CDR3. The germline V gene encodes CDR1 SGHDT and CDR2 YYEEEE. The CDR3 here is CASSLRDRVNTGELFF. In DNA form, the CDR3 reads TGTGCCAGCAGCTTACGGGACAGGGTAAACACCGGGGAGCTGTTTTTT.

This clonotype was observed a few times. The chain combines TRBV29-1 with TRBJ1-4; possible D gene TRBD1, 6 bases. The V end lost 5 bases, the J end lost 2 bases, and 12 bases lay between the germline ends. This CDR3 spans 14 amino acids. The germline CDR1 and CDR2 sequences are SQVTM and ANQGSEA. CDR3 residues: CSVTQQGTNEKLFF. CDR3 nucleotides: TGCAGCGTTACCCAGCAGGGGACTAATGAAAAACTGTTTTTT.

The rearrangement uses TRBV12-3 or TRBV12-4 and TRBJ1-2; TRBD1 aligns across 8 bases. Trimming removed 2 bases from V and 6 bases from J; junction bases left unmatched: 8. This CDR3 is built from 15 residues. The CDR3 loop reads CASSLLVTGAHGYTF. The CDR3 nucleotides are TGTGCCAGCAGTTTACTGGTGACAGGGGCTCATGGCTACACCTTC.

This clonotype was detected a few times. The chain uses TRBV20-1 and TRBJ1-4; maybe TRBD1 (5 bases). The germline V gene encodes CDR1 DFQATT and CDR2 SNEGSKA (reference sequence). The CDR3 runs to 14 residues. The germline V and J ends were trimmed by 2 bases and 5 bases, with 12 bases remaining between them. The CDR3 nucleotides are TGCAGTGCTAGACGGGGACCGCGGAATGAAAAACTGTTTTTT. This translates into CSARRGPRNEKLFF.

The gene calls are TRBV7-9 and TRBJ1-1; the D gene is possibly TRBD1 (5 bases). Germline V gives CDR1 SEHNR, CDR2 FQNEAQ (reference sequence). The CDR3 covers 14 residues. The V gene lost 5 bases and the J gene lost 4 bases, with 14 bases spanning the gap. This chain's CDR3 is CASSRGPGTTEAFF. The CDR3 DNA follows: TGTGCCAGCAGCAGGGGACCCGGGACCACTGAAGCTTTCTTT.

The chain couples TRBV5-4 to TRBJ1-2, with 9 bases identical to TRBD1. CDR1 SGHNT and CDR2 YYREEE come from the germline V gene (reference sequence). V lost 3 bases, J lost 5 bases, and 8 bases stayed unmatched. The CDR3 extends over 15 amino acids. CDR3 loop: CASSSGRDRAYGYTF. DNA for the CDR3: TGTGCCAGCAGCTCTGGCCGGGACAGGGCGTATGGCTACACCTTC. The full variable domain, completed using reference TRBV5-4 and TRBJ1-2, is ETGVTQSPTHLIKTRGQQVTLRCSSQSGHNTVSWYQQALGQGPQFIFQYYREEENGRGNFPPRFSGLQFPNYSSELNVNALELDDSALYLCASSSGRDRAYGYTFGSGTRLTVV.

A few counts support this clonotype. This rearrangement joins TRBV6-1 to TRBJ2-1; either TRBD1 or TRBD2 may supply D (5 bases each). CDR3 length: 16 amino acids. Germline values: CDR1 MNHNS, CDR2 SASEGT. V lost 6 bases, J lost 4 bases, and 19 bases lay in between. For the CDR3, the DNA is TGTGCCAGCAGCCCCACCGGGACCGCACGTTACAATGAGCAGTTCTTC. Its protein is CASSPTGTARYNEQFF.

The chain couples TRBV12-3 or TRBV12-4 to TRBJ1-1; D unresolved. Trimming removed 5 bases from V and 6 bases from J, with 16 bases in between. There are 14 residues in the CDR3. CDR3 loop: CASSLPAPRAEAFF. In DNA form, the CDR3 reads TGTGCCAGCAGTCTCCCGGCCCCGCGAGCTGAAGCTTTCTTT.

The DNA for the CDR3 is TGTGCCAGTAGTCCTGGACGTCCTAGCACAGATACGCAGTATTTT. Its protein is CASSPGRPSTDTQYF. V gene TRBV19 combines with J gene TRBJ2-3; D call uncertain. V dropped 5 bases and J dropped 0 bases, with 12 bases sitting between them. From germline, CDR1 is LNHDA and CDR2 SQIVND (reference sequence). The CDR3 contains 15 residues.

The J gene is TRBJ1-1, the V gene TRBV11-1; possibly TRBD1 for D (5 bases). The CDR3 sequence is 15 residues long. Trimming removed 7 bases at V and 4 bases at J, with 19 bases between. The germline CDR1 and CDR2 sequences are SGHAT and FQDESV (reference sequence). The CDR3 DNA reads TGTGCCAGCACCAAGCTTGCCGGGGGACCCACTGAAGCTTTCTTT. Translated, it gives CASTKLAGGPTEAFF.

The chain uses TRBV7-2 and TRBJ2-7; TRBD1 matches 8 bases. Per the germline V gene, CDR1 is SGHTA and CDR2 is FQGNSA. This CDR3 is built from 14 residues. Unmatched junction bases numbered 3, after V lost 5 bases and J lost 0 bases. CDR3 sequence: CASSRDRSSYEQYF. For the CDR3, the DNA is TGTGCCAGCAGCCGGGACAGGAGCTCCTACGAGCAGTACTTC.

This clonotype was counted ten times or more. The gene calls are TRBV14 and TRBJ1-3; TRBD1 aligns across 8 bases. Germline lookup yields CDR1 SGHDN and CDR2 FVKESK. Germline trimming cut 4 bases from V and 0 bases from J; bases unmatched to any gene: 5. CDR3 size: 16 residues. CDR3 nucleotide sequence: TGTGCCAGCAGCCGGATTACAGGGGGCTCTGGAAACACCATATATTTT. Translation gives CASSRITGGSGNTIYF. Filled out from reference TRBV14 and TRBJ1-3, the complete variable domain reads EAGVTQFPSHSVIEKGQTVTLRCDPISGHDNLYWYRRVMGKEIKFLLHFVKESKQDESGMPNNRFLAERTGGTYSTLKVQPAELEDSGVYFCASSRITGGSGNTIYFGEGSWLTVV.

V is TRBV20-1 and J is TRBJ2-7, with a possible D match to TRBD2 (6 bases). The germline V gene has CDR1 DFQATT and CDR2 SNEGSKA (reference sequence). The CDR3 sequence is 13 residues long. Trimming took off 3 bases at V and 3 bases at J, with 12 bases between the two ends. Here the CDR3 DNA reads TGCAGTGCTAGGGGGAGGAGCAACTACGAGCAGTACTTC. Amino acid sequence: CSARGRSNYEQYF.

The chain links TRBV18 to TRBJ1-2; D is perhaps TRBD1 (5 bases). Per the germline V gene, CDR1 is KGHSH and CDR2 is LQKENI. This CDR3 is 17 amino acids long. The V gene lost 0 bases and the J gene lost 2 bases, with 16 bases spanning the gap. In DNA, the CDR3 is TGTGCCAGCTCACCACCACGGCGGGGCAGGGAAAACTATGGCTACACCTTC. This codes for CASSPPRRGRENYGYTF.

This clonotype was picked up a small number of times. The chain carries TRBV9 and TRBJ1-1; 7 nucleotides line up with TRBD1. CDR3 length: 14 amino acids. Germline values: CDR1 SGDLS, CDR2 YYNGEE. V shed 6 bases and J 6 bases; nucleotides not matched to a gene: 11. This CDR3 is CASIPGGGGAEAFF. CDR3 sequence (DNA): TGTGCCAGCATCCCGGGCGGAGGGGGCGCTGAAGCTTTCTTT.

Judged by abundance, this clonotype is medium-sized. The chain employs TRBV4-2 and TRBJ2-3; 10 bases align to TRBD2. Germline trimming cut 4 bases from V and 6 bases from J; bases unmatched to any gene: 10. Germline V gives CDR1 LGHNA, CDR2 YNFKEQ. The CDR3 is made up of 16 amino acids. This CDR3 is CASSLDRTSGGDTQYF. CDR3 sequence (DNA): TGTGCCAGCAGCCTCGATCGGACTAGCGGAGGGGATACGCAGTATTTT.